This T cell receptor (beta chain) was identified in a study of graft-versus-host responses after intestinal transplantation. For the study at large: Tacrolimus plus steroids were given to all recipients for approximately three years, preceded by anti-thymocyte globulin induction.

As regards this clone: What it binds is not known.

V lost 2 bases to trimming and J lost 8 bases, with 19 bases between them. Germline V gene lookup returns CDR1 SGDLS and CDR2 YYNGEE. CDR3 length equals 15 residues. Clones were read by immunoSEQ multiplex PCR, and TCRdb kept only the in-frame ones, dropping some. The data contain almost 55,000 clones, about 89% of them singletons. Findings and caveats of the study: GvH clones turned up in recipient marrow; some had shown up first in ileum or blood. GvH clone levels peaked in circulation, and this peak was associated with early post-transplant HvG declines. Within the allografts of patients who had graft-donor T cell macrochimerism, graft-versus-host to host-versus-graft clonal ratios were high.

The material sequenced was PBMCs, taken 650 to 670 days after intestinal transplant. The chain recombines TRBV9 with TRBJ1-2; no clear D gene. The sequence came from a human patient who received an intestinal transplant, so some T cells may come from the graft donor. The CDR3 DNA is TGTGCCAGCAGCGTCGGTGAGGGATCATCTGGGGGCTACACCTTC. Amino acids: CASSVGEGSSGGYTF.